The source of this T cell receptor beta chain is a study of T cell changes during pregnancy in multiple sclerosis. The germline CDR1 and CDR2 sequences are SGHRS and YFSETQ. CDR3 length: 17 residues. J was trimmed by 0 bases and V by 3 bases; bases with no gene match: 4. The protocol was immunoSEQ multiplex PCR, while the TCRdb copy is restricted to in-frame clones and leaves out a portion. The sample contains 25,000 to 35,000 clones, 90% to 95% of which appear only once. This TCR was sampled from a female donor in good health, enrolled as a control in a pregnancy study. The input for sequencing was peripheral blood, taken in the first trimester of pregnancy. The J gene is TRBJ2-2, the V gene TRBV5-1; 11 bases align to TRBD1. CDR3 in DNA: TGCGCCAGCAGCTCGGGACAGGGGGGATCGAACACCGGGGAGCTGTTTTTT. It translates to CASSSGQGGSNTGELFF.